The rows below give T cell receptor beta chains drawn from one sample of a study of T-cell reconstitution after alpha-beta-depleted transplantation in children. TCRdb recomputed calls from the PCR reads with MiXCR, one row per CDR3 protein. Found here are around 580,000 distinct CDR3 sequences, more than 20% of them singletons; the top ten hold just over 35%. Source: PBMCs, taken before TCRalphabeta/CD19-depleted stem cell transplant. All receptors come from a boy younger than two with Wiskott-Aldrich syndrome, due to receive a stem cell transplant. CDR3s include the opening cysteine and the closing phenylalanine or tryptophan. D genes are given only for firm matches. Where a row states a size, it is once, few, many or the class of an expanded clone; other rows omit it.

TRBD2,TRBJ2-5,.,TRBV15,CATSGRLAETQYF,TGTGCCACCAGCGGCCGACTAGCTGAGACCCAGTACTTC
.,TRBJ2-7,.,TRBV29-1,CSVKGVAAYEQYF,TGCAGCGTTAAAGGGGTAGCGGCCTACGAGCAGTACTTC
.,TRBJ2-4,.,TRBV5-1,CASSLGGVSENIQYF,TGCGCCAGCAGCTTGGGGGGGGTTAGCGAAAACATTCAGTACTTC
.,TRBJ2-7,few,TRBV20-1,CSASSSRDEQYF,TGCAGTGCTAGTTCTAGCAGGGACGAGCAGTACTTC
TRBD2,TRBJ2-2,.,TRBV10-3,CAISGIAGAGELFF,TGTGCCATCAGTGGTATAGCGGGAGCCGGGGAGCTGTTTTTT
.,TRBJ1-3,.,TRBV2,CASSEEMAGHSGNTIYF,TGTGCCAGCAGTGAAGAAATGGCAGGGCACTCTGGAAACACCATATATTTT
.,TRBJ1-6,few,TRBV6-1,CASSEGYNSPLHF,TGTGCCAGCAGTGAAGGTTATAATTCACCCCTCCACTTT
.,TRBJ2-7,.,TRBV7-9,CASSRRGEGYEQYF,TGTGCCAGCAGCCGAAGGGGGGAGGGCTACGAGCAGTACTTC
TRBD1,TRBJ2-3,.,TRBV7-9,CASSSTGGADTQYF,TGTGCCAGCAGCTCGACAGGGGGAGCAGATACGCAGTATTTT
.,TRBJ2-1,.,TRBV5-1,CASSFFQDFSSYNEQFF,TGCGCCAGCAGCTTTTTCCAAGACTTTAGCTCCTACAATGAGCAGTTCTTC
.,TRBJ2-3,few,TRBV12-3/TRBV12-4,CASSLRGWSTDTQYF,TGTGCCAGCAGTTTGCGGGGATGGAGCACAGATACGCAGTATTTT
TRBD2,TRBJ2-1,.,TRBV24-1,CATSASGYNEQFF,TGTGCCACCAGTGCTAGCGGGTACAATGAGCAGTTCTTC
TRBD2,TRBJ2-1,few,TRBV12-3/TRBV12-4,CASSLGALAGGRVEQFF,TGTGCCAGCAGTTTAGGGGCCCTAGCGGGGGGTCGGGTTGAGCAGTTCTTC
TRBD2,TRBJ2-1,.,TRBV6-5,CASGRGHEQFF,TGTGCCAGCGGGAGGGGTCATGAGCAGTTCTTC
.,TRBJ2-3,few,TRBV3-1,CASSRIRGDTQYF,TGTGCCAGCAGCCGAATTAGGGGAGATACGCAGTATTTT
.,TRBJ2-1,.,TRBV5-6,CASSLKRLDYNEQFF,TGTGCCAGCAGCCTGAAGAGACTAGACTACAATGAGCAGTTCTTC
TRBD1,TRBJ1-6,.,TRBV7-3,CASSLFSRGRF,TGTGCCAGCAGCTTATTTTCCAGGGGGAGGTTT
.,TRBJ2-3,.,TRBV5-1,CASSLKVAVTDTQYF,TGCGCCAGCAGCCTAAAAGTAGCGGTCACAGATACGCAGTATTTT
TRBD1,TRBJ2-7,few,TRBV5-1,CASSLRGLREQYF,TGCGCCAGCAGCTTGAGGGGGCTGAGAGAGCAGTACTTC
.,TRBJ2-3,.,TRBV10-3,CAISESGVYPDTQYF,TGTGCCATCAGTGAGTCGGGAGTCTACCCAGATACGCAGTATTTT
TRBD2,TRBJ2-7,.,TRBV28,CASSPLLAALSYEQYF,TGTGCCAGCAGCCCATTACTAGCGGCCCTCTCCTACGAGCAGTACTTC
.,TRBJ1-2,.,TRBV28,CASRTNRVGYTF,TGTGCCAGCAGAACAAACAGGGTTGGCTACACCTTC
TRBD1,TRBJ1-6,few,TRBV27,CASSWQGQGNSPLHF,TGTGCCAGCAGTTGGCAAGGACAGGGGAATTCACCCCTCCACTTT
.,TRBJ2-5,.,TRBV15,CATSRDRAQETQYF,TGTGCCACCAGCAGAGACAGGGCGCAAGAGACCCAGTACTTC
TRBD2,TRBJ2-1,.,TRBV12-3/TRBV12-4,CASMERESFHEQFF,TGTGCCAGCATGGAGCGGGAGAGTTTCCATGAGCAGTTCTTC
.,TRBJ2-1,.,TRBV7-9,CATGYPNNEQFF,TGTGCCACGGGGTACCCTAACAATGAGCAGTTCTTC